The 14 T cell receptor beta chains below all came from one sample that was sequenced in a study of CD8 T cells in ankylosing spondylitis (dated by TCRdb to between 2016 and 2019). Receptors were amplified or captured by 5' RACE. Sequenced using an Illumina HiSeq 2500. TCRdb cleaned the public reads at Q25 with fastp, built clones with MiXCR and kept in-frame beta chains. Entries that share a CDR3 protein sequence are merged under the most common genes and DNA. The sample has 150,000 to 200,000 distinct CDR3 sequences on record, approximately 12% of them singletons. Around 10% of the sample is in the top ten clones. Sequencing was done on a sample of blood, either unsorted or a sorted T cell fraction (not recorded which). These receptors all come from a female donor with ankylosing spondylitis or in good health (not recorded which).

This clonotype was seen repeatedly, ten times or more. The genes are TRBV7-9 and TRBJ1-1; no firm D call. There are 14 residues in the CDR3. Germline V gene lookup returns CDR1 SEHNR and CDR2 FQNEAQ (reference sequence). V was trimmed by 8 bases and J by 5 bases, leaving 18 bases between them. The CDR3 sequence: CASSSLGIQTEAFF. CDR3 bases: TGTGCCAGCTCATCGTTGGGGATCCAAACTGAAGCTTTCTTT.

There are a few counts of this clonotype. The chain combines TRBV20-1 with TRBJ2-7, with D possibly matching TRBD1 (6 bases). Germline lookup yields CDR1 DFQATT and CDR2 SNEGSKA (reference sequence). This CDR3 is 12 amino acids long. The V end lost 2 bases, the J end lost 4 bases, and 9 bases lay between the germline ends. The DNA for the CDR3 is TGCAGTGCTAGAAGGGACAATTACGAGCAGTACTTC. Its protein product is CSARRDNYEQYF.

This clonotype was recorded at least ten times. The chain is built from TRBV27 and TRBJ2-3; D is undetermined. Trimming took off 8 bases at V and 3 bases at J, with 3 bases between the two ends. The CDR3 sequence is 10 residues long. Germline loops: CDR1 MNHEY, CDR2 SMNVEV (reference sequence). DNA for the CDR3: TGTGCCAGCGGGACAGATACGCAGTATTTT. As protein: CASGTDTQYF.

The chain carries TRBV7-2 and TRBJ2-2; D uncertain. V was trimmed by 5 bases and J by 2 bases, leaving 15 bases between them. Germline V lookup: CDR1 SGHTA, CDR2 FQGNSA. CDR3 length: 16 residues. DNA of the CDR3: TGTGCCAGCAGCCCACTTGGGTCACTTAACACCGGGGAGCTGTTTTTT. As protein: CASSPLGSLNTGELFF.

This clonotype has at least ten counts. The chain combines TRBV10-3 with TRBJ1-1, with a tentative D call TRBD1 (5 bases). This CDR3 has 13 amino acids. Germline CDR1 reads ENHRY; CDR2 reads SYGVKD. V gave up 8 bases and J gave up 3 bases, with 13 bases separating them. CDR3 sequence: CAISRQGDTEAFF. In DNA form, the CDR3 reads TGTGCCATCTCGCGCCAAGGGGACACTGAAGCTTTCTTT.

Concerning this clonotype: A much larger clone lies a single base off, so this may be a read error. This chain links TRBV5-1 with TRBJ2-1, with 16 bases that match TRBD2. J lost 6 bases, V lost 4 bases, and 10 bases had no gene match. The CDR3 is made up of 18 amino acids. CDR1 is SGHRS, CDR2 YFSETQ, per germline. Written as DNA, the CDR3 is TGCGCCAGCAGCGACATGGGACTAGCGGGAGGGTCTTCCAATGAGCAGTTCTTC. Its translation: CASSDMGLAGGSSNEQFF.

The genes are TRBV29-1 and TRBJ2-7, with D tentatively TRBD2 (6 bases). The CDR3 runs to 13 residues. The germline CDR1 and CDR2 sequences are SQVTM and ANQGSEA. V was cut by 4 bases and J by 0 bases, with 10 bases left in between. The CDR3: CSVGGDFSYEQYF. CDR3 in DNA: TGCAGCGTTGGGGGGGACTTCTCCTACGAGCAGTACTTC.

The chain carries TRBV7-9 and TRBJ2-3; the match to TRBD2 covers 10 bases. CDR1 and CDR2 from the germline V gene are SEHNR and FQNEAQ (reference sequence). Germline trimming cut 8 bases from V and 3 bases from J; bases unmatched to any gene: 14. The CDR3 is made up of 17 amino acids. CDR3: CASESSGLAGVTDTQYF. CDR3 DNA sequence: TGTGCCAGCGAATCCTCGGGGCTAGCGGGAGTTACAGATACGCAGTATTTT.

There are a few counts of this clonotype. This chain uses TRBV6-5 with TRBJ1-5; D ambiguous. This CDR3 region has 15 residues. Germline V gives CDR1 MNHEY, CDR2 SVGAGI. Trimming left V 2 bases short and J 1 base short, with 9 bases between. The CDR3 region is CASSYLVGSNQPQHF. In nucleotides, the CDR3 is TGTGCCAGCAGTTACCTGGTTGGGAGCAATCAGCCCCAGCATTTT.

The sample holds many counts of this clonotype. The rearrangement links TRBV4-2 to TRBJ2-1, with D perhaps given as TRBD1 or TRBD2 (5 bases each). CDR3 length equals 17 residues. Between the trimmed V and J ends, which lost 0 bases and 5 bases, there was a span of 17 bases. The germline CDR1 and CDR2 sequences are LGHNA and YNFKEQ. Here the CDR3 DNA reads TGTGCCAGCAGCCAAGATGGAGGACAAGCAAACGACAATGAGCAGTTCTTC. Translated: CASSQDGGQANDNEQFF.

The table lists this clonotype with many counts. This sequence joins TRBV7-9 and TRBJ2-7; tentatively, D is TRBD1 (5 bases). Germline V lookup: CDR1 SEHNR, CDR2 FQNEAQ (reference sequence). V lost 2 bases and J 3 bases, leaving 8 bases between the germline ends. The CDR3 is 13 residues long. CDR3: CASSLWTNYEQYF. The DNA for the CDR3 is TGTGCCAGCAGCTTATGGACAAACTACGAGCAGTACTTC. Drawing the rest from reference TRBV7-9 and TRBJ2-7, the complete variable domain is DTGVSQNPRHKITKRGQNVTFRCDPISEHNRLYWYRQTLGQGPEFLTYFQNEAQLEKSRLLSDRFSAERPKGSFSTLEIQRTEQGDSAMYLCASSLWTNYEQYFGPGTRLTVT.

This clonotype was picked up many times. In DNA form, the CDR3 reads TGCGCCAGCAGCCCTCGGGGTGAGGACGAGCAGTACTTC. It encodes CASSPRGEDEQYF. V usage is TRBV5-1 and J usage is TRBJ2-7; a possible D gene is TRBD2 (5 bases). CDR3 length equals 13 residues. CDR1 and CDR2 from the germline V gene are SGHRS and YFSETQ. V was shortened by 4 bases and J by 5 bases, with 13 bases between the two germline ends. The whole variable domain, filled in from reference TRBV5-1 and TRBJ2-7, reads KAGVTQTPRYLIKTRGQQVTLSCSPISGHRSVSWYQQTPGQGLQFLFEYFSETQRNKGNFPGRFSGRQFSNSRSEMNVSTLELGDSALYLCASSPRGEDEQYFGPGTRLTVT.

A remark on this clonotype: A much larger clonotype is one base distant, so this may be a read error. This chain joins TRBV6-4 and TRBJ2-1, with 11 bases fitting TRBD2. There are 15 residues in the CDR3. CDR1 is MRHNA and CDR2 is SNTAGT in the germline V gene. The trim removed 6 bases at V and 11 bases at J, leaving 12 bases unmatched. CDR3 amino acids: CASSLRLAGLNKQFF. CDR3 DNA sequence: TGTGCCAGCAGCCTCAGACTAGCGGGATTAAATAAGCAGTTCTTC.

The sample holds many counts of this clonotype. The chain links TRBV4-2 to TRBJ2-7; 8 bases map to TRBD1. The CDR3 is 16 residues long. V was clipped by 5 bases and J by 5 bases; unmatched bases: 14. The germline CDR1 and CDR2 sequences are LGHNA and YNFKEQ. In DNA, the CDR3 is TGTGCCAGCAGCTATAACCAAGCGCAGGGGGCACACGAGCAGTACTTC. This encodes CASSYNQAQGAHEQYF.